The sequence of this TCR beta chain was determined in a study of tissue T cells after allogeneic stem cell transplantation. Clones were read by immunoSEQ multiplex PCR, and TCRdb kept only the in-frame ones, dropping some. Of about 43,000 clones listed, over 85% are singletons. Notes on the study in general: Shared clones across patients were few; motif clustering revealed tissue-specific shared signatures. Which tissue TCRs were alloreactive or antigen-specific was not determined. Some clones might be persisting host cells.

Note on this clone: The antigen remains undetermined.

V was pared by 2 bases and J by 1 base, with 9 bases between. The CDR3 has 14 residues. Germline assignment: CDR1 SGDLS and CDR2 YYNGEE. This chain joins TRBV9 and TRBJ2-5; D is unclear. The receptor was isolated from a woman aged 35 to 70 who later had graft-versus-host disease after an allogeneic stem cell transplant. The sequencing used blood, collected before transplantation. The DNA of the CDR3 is TGTGCCAGCAGCGTTGGAACAGTCCAAGAGACCCAGTACTTC. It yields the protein CASSVGTVQETQYF.